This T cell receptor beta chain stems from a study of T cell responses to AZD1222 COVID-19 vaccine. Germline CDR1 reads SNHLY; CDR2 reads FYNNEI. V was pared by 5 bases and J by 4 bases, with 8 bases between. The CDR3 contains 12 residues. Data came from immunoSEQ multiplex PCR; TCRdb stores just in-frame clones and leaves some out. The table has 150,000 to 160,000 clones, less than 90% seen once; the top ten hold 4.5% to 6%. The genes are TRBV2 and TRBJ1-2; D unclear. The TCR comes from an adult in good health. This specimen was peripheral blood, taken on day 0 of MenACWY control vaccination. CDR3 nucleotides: TGTGCCAGCAGTTTGAATACCTATGGCTACACCTTC. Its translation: CASSLNTYGYTF.